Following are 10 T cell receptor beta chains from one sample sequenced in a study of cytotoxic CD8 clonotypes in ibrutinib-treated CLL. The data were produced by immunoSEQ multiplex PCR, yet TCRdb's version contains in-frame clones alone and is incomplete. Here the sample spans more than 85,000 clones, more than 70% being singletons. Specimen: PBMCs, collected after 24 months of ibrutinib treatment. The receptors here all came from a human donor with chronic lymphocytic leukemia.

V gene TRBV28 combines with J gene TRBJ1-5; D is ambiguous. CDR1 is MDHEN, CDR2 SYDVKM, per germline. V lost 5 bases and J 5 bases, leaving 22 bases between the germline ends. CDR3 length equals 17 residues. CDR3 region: CASSLRAPAESHQPQHF. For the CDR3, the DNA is TGTGCCAGCAGTCTTCGGGCCCCGGCGGAGTCGCATCAGCCCCAGCATTTT. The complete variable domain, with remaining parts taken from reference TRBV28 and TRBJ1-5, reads DVKVTQSSRYLVKRTGEKVFLECVQDMDHENMFWYRQDPGLGLRLIYFSYDVKMKEKGDIPEGYSVSREKKERFSLILESASTNQTSMYLCASSLRAPAESHQPQHFGDGTRLSIL.

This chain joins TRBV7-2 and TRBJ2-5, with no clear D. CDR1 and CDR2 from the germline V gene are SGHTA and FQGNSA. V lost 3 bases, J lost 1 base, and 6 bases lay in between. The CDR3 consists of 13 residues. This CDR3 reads CASSFSGQETQYF. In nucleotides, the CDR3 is TGTGCCAGCAGCTTTTCAGGCCAAGAGACCCAGTACTTC. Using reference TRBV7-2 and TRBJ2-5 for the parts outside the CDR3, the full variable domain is GAGVSQSPSNKVTEKGKDVELRCDPISGHTALYWYRQSLGQGLEFLIYFQGNSAPDKSGLPSDRFSAERTGGSVSTLTIQRTQQEDSAVYLCASSFSGQETQYFGPGTRLLVL.

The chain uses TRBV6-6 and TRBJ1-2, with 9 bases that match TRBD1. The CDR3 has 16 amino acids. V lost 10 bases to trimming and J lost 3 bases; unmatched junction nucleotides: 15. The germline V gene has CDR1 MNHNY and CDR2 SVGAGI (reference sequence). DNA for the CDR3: TGTGCCATCAGACAGACAGGGGGTAGCAATTACTATGGCTACACCTTC. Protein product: CAIRQTGGSNYYGYTF.

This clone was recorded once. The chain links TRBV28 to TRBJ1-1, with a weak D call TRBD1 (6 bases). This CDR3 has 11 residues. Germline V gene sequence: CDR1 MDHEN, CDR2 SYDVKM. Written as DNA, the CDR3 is TGTGCTCTAGGGGGGGGCACTGAAGCTTTCTTT. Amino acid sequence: CALGGGTEAFF.

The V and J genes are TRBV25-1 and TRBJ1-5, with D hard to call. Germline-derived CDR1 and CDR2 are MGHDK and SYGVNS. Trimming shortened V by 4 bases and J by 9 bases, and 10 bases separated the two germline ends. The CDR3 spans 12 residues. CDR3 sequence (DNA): TGTGCCAGCAGTGGGTTACAAGGGCCCCAGCATTTT. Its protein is CASSGLQGPQHF. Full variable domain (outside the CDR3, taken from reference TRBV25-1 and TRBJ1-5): EADIYQTPRYLVIGTGKKITLECSQTMGHDKMYWYQQDPGMELHLIHYSYGVNSTEKGDLSSESTVSRIRTEHFPLTLESARPSHTSQYLCASSGLQGPQHFGDGTRLSIL.

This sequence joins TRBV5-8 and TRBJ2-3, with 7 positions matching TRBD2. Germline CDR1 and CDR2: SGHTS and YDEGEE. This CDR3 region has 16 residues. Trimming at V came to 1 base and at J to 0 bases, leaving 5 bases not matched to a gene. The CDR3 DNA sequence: TGTGCCAGCAGCTTGCATCGCGGGAGTAGCACAGATACGCAGTATTTT. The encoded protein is CASSLHRGSSTDTQYF.

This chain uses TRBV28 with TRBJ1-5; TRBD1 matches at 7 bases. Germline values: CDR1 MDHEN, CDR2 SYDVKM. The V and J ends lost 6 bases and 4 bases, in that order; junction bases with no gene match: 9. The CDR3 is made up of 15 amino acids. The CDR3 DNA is TGTGCCAGCAGGAGGACAGGCGGAGAAAATCAGCCCCAGCATTTT. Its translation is CASRRTGGENQPQHF.

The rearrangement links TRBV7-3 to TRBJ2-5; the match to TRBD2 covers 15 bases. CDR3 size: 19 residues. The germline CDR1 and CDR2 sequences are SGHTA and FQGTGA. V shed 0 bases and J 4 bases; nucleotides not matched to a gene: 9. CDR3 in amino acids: CASSLTPGLAGGQRETQYF. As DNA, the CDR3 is TGTGCCAGCAGCTTAACCCCCGGACTAGCGGGGGGGCAGAGAGAGACCCAGTACTTC.

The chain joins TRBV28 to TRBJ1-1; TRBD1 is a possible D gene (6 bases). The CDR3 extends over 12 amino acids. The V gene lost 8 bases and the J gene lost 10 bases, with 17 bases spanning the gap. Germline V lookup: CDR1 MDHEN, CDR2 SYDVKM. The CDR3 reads CASHRPTGLAFF. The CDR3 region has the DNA TGTGCCAGCCACCGACCGACAGGCCTAGCTTTCTTT.

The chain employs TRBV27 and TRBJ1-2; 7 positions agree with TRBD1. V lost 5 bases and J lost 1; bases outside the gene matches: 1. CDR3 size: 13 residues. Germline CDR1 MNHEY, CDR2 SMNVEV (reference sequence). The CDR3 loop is CASSRDSNYGYTF. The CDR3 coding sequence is TGTGCCAGCAGTCGGGACAGTAACTATGGCTACACCTTC.